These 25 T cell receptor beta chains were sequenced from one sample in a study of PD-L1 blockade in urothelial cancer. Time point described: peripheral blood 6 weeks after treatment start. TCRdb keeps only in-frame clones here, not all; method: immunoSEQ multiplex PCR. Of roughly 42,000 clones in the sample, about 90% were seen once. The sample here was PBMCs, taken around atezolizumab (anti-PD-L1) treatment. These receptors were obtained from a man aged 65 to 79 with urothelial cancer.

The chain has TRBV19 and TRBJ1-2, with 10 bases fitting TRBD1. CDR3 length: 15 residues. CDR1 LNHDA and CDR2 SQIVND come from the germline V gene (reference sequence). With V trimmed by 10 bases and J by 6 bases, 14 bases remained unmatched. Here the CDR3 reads CATMTRDRGLNGYTF. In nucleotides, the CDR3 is TGTGCCACCATGACCCGGGACAGGGGACTAAATGGCTACACCTTC.

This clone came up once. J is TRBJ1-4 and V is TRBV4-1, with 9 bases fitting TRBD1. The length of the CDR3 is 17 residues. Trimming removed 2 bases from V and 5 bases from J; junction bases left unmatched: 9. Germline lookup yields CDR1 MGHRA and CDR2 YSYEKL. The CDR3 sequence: CASSQLWGQGPNEKLFF. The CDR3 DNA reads TGCGCCAGCAGCCAATTGTGGGGACAGGGACCCAATGAAAAACTGTTTTTT.

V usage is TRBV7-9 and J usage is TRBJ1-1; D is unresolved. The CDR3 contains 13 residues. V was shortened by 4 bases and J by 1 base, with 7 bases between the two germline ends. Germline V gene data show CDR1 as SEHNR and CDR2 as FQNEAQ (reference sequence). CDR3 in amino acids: CASSSGGNTEAFF. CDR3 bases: TGTGCCAGCAGCTCGGGAGGGAACACTGAAGCTTTCTTT. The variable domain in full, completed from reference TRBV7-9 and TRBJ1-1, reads DTGVSQNPRHKITKRGQNVTFRCDPISEHNRLYWYRQTLGQGPEFLTYFQNEAQLEKSRLLSDRFSAERPKGSFSTLEIQRTEQGDSAMYLCASSSGGNTEAFFGQGTRLTVV.

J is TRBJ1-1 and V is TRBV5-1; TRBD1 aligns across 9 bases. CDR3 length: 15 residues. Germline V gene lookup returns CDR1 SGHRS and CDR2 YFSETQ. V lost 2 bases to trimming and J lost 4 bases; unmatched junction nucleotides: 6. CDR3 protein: CASSFSRTGVTEAFF. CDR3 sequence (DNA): TGCGCCAGCAGCTTCTCTCGGACAGGGGTCACTGAAGCTTTCTTT.

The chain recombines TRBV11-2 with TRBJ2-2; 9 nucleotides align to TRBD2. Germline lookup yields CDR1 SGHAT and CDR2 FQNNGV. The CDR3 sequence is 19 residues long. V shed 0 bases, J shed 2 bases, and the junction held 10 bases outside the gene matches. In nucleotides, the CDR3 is TGTGCCAGCAGCTTAGAGGGACCCTCTAGCGGGATTAACACCGGGGAGCTGTTTTTT. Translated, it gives CASSLEGPSSGINTGELFF.

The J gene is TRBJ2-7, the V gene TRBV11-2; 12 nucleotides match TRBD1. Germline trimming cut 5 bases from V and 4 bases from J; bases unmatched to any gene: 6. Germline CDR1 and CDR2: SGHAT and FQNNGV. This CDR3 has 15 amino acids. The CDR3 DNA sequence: TGTGCCAGCAGCAGGGGACAGGGGGCGAGGTACGAGCAGTACTTC. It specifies CASSRGQGARYEQYF.

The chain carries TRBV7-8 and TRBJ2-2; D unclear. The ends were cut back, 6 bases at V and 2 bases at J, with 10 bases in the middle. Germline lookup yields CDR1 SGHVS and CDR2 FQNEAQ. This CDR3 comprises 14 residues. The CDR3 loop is CASRPNLNTGELFF. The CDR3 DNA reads TGTGCCAGCAGACCTAACCTTAACACCGGGGAGCTGTTTTTT. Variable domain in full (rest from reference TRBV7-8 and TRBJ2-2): GAGVSQSPRYKVAKRGQDVALRCDPISGHVSLFWYQQALGQGPEFLTYFQNEAQLDKSGLPSDRFFAERPEGSVSTLKIQRTQQEDSAVYLCASRPNLNTGELFFGEGSRLTVL.

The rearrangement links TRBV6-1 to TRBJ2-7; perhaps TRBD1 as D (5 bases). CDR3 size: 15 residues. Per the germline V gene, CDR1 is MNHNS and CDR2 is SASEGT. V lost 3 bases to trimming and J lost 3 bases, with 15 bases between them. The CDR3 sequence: CASSDPRTGHYEQYF. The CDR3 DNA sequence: TGTGCCAGCAGTGACCCTCGTACAGGACACTACGAGCAGTACTTC.

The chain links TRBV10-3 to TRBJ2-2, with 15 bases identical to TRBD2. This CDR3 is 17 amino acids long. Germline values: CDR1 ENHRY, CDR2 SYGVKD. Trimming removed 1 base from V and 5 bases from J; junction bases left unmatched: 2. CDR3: CAISEWTSGRATGELFF. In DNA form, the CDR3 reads TGTGCCATCAGTGAGTGGACTAGCGGGAGGGCAACCGGGGAGCTGTTTTTT.

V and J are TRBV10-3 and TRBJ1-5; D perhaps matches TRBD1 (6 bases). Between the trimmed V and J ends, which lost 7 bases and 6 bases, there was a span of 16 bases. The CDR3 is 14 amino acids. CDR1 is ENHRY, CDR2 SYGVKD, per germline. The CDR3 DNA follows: TGTGCCATCAAGAGTCAGGGGTTAGGTCAGCCCCAGCATTTT. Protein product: CAIKSQGLGQPQHF.

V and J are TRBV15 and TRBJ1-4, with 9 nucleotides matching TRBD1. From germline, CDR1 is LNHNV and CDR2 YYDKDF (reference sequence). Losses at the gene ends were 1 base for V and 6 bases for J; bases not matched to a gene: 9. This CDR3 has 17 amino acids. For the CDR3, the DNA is TGTGCCACCAGCAGAGCCCCCTTAAGACAGGGGGATGAAAAACTGTTTTTT. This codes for CATSRAPLRQGDEKLFF.

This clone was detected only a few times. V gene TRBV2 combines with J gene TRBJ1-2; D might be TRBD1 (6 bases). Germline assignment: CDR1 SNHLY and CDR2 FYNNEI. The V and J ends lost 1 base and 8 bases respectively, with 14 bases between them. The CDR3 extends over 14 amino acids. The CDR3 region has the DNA TGTGCCAGCAGTGAAGTAAGACAGGCGGGCGGCTACACCTTC. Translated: CASSEVRQAGGYTF. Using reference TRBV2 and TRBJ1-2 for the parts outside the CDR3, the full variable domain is EPEVTQTPSHQVTQMGQEVILRCVPISNHLYFYWYRQILGQKVEFLVSFYNNEISEKSEIFDDQFSVERPDGSNFTLKIRSTKLEDSAMYFCASSEVRQAGGYTFGSGTRLTVV.

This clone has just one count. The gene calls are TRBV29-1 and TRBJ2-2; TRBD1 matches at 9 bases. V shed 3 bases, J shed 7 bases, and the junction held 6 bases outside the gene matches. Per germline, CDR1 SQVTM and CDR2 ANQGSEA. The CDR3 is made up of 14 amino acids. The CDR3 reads CSVDLGQGNGELFF. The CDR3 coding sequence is TGCAGCGTTGACCTGGGACAGGGCAACGGGGAGCTGTTTTTT.

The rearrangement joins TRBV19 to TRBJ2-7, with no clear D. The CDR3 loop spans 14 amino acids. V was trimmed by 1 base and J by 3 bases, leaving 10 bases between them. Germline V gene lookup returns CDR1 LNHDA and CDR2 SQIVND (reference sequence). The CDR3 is CASSIGLRLYEQYF. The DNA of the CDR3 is TGTGCCAGTAGTATAGGTCTTCGACTCTACGAGCAGTACTTC.

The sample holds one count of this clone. The CDR3 reads CASRRTSGRPGTQYF. In DNA form, the CDR3 reads TGTGCCAGCAGACGGACTAGCGGGAGGCCAGGGACCCAGTACTTC. This sequence joins TRBV28 and TRBJ2-5; 14 bases align to TRBD2. The CDR3 has 15 amino acids. Germline loops: CDR1 MDHEN, CDR2 SYDVKM. V was pared by 6 bases and J by 7 bases, with 7 bases of the junction left unmatched. Full variable domain (rest looked up from reference TRBV28 and TRBJ2-5): DVKVTQSSRYLVKRTGEKVFLECVQDMDHENMFWYRQDPGLGLRLIYFSYDVKMKEKGDIPEGYSVSREKKERFSLILESASTNQTSMYLCASRRTSGRPGTQYFGPGTRLLVL.

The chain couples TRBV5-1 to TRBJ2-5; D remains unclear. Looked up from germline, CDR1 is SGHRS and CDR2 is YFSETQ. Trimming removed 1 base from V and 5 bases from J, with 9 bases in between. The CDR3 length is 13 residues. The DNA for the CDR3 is TGCGCCAGCAGCTTGTTCAGCGACGAGACCCAGTACTTC. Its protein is CASSLFSDETQYF.

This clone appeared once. CDR3 loop: CASSLGGQGARYGYTF. The CDR3 DNA is TGTGCCAGCAGCCTGGGCGGACAGGGGGCTCGATATGGCTACACCTTC. The chain employs TRBV7-9 and TRBJ1-2, with 11 bases aligning to TRBD1. The CDR3 sequence is 16 residues long. V lost 5 bases, J lost 5 bases, and 10 bases stayed unmatched. From germline, CDR1 is SEHNR and CDR2 FQNEAQ (reference sequence).

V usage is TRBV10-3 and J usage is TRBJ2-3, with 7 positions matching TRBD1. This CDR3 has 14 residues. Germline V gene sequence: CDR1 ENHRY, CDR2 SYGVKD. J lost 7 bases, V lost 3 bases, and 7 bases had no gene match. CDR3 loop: CAISDGRDSNTQYF. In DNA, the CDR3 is TGTGCCATCAGTGACGGCCGGGACAGTAATACGCAGTATTTT.

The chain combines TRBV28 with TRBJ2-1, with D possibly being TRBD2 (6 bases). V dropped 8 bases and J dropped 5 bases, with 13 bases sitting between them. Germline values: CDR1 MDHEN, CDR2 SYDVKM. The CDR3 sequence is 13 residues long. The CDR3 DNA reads TGTGCCAGCCGGCGGGGAAGAGACAATGAGCAGTTCTTC. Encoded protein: CASRRGRDNEQFF. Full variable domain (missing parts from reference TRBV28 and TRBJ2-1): DVKVTQSSRYLVKRTGEKVFLECVQDMDHENMFWYRQDPGLGLRLIYFSYDVKMKEKGDIPEGYSVSREKKERFSLILESASTNQTSMYLCASRRGRDNEQFFGPGTRLTVL.

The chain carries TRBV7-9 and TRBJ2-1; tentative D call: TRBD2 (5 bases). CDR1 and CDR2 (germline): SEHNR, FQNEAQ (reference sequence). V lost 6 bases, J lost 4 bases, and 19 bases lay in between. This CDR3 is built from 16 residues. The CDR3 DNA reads TGTGCCAGCAGTGCCGAGCGGACCACTTATTACAATGAGCAGTTCTTC. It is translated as CASSAERTTYYNEQFF. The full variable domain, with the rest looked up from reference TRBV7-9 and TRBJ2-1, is DTGVSQNPRHKITKRGQNVTFRCDPISEHNRLYWYRQTLGQGPEFLTYFQNEAQLEKSRLLSDRFSAERPKGSFSTLEIQRTEQGDSAMYLCASSAERTTYYNEQFFGPGTRLTVL.

CDR3 nucleotides: TGTGCCAGCAGCTCCGCCCAGGGGGGCTACGAGCAGTACTTC. The encoded protein is CASSSAQGGYEQYF. This chain uses TRBV7-2 with TRBJ2-7; perhaps TRBD1 as D (7 bases). The germline V and J ends were trimmed by 4 bases and 3 bases, with 13 bases remaining between them. Germline loops: CDR1 SGHTA, CDR2 FQGNSA. The CDR3 length is 14 residues.

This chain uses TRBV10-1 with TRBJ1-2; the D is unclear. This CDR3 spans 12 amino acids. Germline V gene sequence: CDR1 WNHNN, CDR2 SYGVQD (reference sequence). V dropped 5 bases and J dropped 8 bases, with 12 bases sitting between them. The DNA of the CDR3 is TGCGCCAGCAGTTCTCGTCCGGGGGGCTACACCTTC. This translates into CASSSRPGGYTF.

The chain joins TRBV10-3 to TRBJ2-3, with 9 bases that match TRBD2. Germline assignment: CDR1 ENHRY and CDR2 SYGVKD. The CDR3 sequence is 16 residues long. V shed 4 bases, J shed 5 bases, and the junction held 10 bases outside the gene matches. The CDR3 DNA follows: TGTGCCATCAGTGGCTTGACTAGCGGTCGCAAAGATACGCAGTATTTT. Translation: CAISGLTSGRKDTQYF.

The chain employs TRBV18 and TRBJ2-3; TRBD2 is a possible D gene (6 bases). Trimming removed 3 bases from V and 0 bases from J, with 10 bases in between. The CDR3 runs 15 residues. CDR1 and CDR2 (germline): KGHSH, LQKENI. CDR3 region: CASSPQTSSTDTQYF. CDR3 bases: TGTGCCAGCTCACCTCAAACTAGCAGCACAGATACGCAGTATTTT.

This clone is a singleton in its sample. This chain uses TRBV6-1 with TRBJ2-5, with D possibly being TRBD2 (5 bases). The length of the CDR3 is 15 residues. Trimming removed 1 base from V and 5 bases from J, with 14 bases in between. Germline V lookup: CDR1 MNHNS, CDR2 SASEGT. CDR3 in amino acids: CASSEVWSGRETQYF. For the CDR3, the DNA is TGTGCCAGCAGTGAAGTATGGAGCGGCAGGGAGACCCAGTACTTC.